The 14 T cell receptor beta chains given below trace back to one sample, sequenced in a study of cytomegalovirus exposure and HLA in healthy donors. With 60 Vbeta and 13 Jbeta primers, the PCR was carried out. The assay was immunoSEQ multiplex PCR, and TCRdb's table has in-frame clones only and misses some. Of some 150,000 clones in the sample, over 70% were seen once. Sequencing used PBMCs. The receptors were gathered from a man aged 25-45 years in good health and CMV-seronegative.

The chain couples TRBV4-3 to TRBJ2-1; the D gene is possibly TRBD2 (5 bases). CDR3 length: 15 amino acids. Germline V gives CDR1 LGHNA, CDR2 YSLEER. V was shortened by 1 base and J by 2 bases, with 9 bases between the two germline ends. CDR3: CASSQGSGAYNEQFF. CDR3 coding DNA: TGCGCCAGCAGCCAAGGATCCGGGGCCTACAATGAGCAGTTCTTC.

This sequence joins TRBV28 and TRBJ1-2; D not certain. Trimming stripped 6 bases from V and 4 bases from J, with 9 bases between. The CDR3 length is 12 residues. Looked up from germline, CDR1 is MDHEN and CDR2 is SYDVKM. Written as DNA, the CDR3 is TGTGCCAGCAGGCCCCCTAGCTATGGCTACACCTTC. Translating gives CASRPPSYGYTF.

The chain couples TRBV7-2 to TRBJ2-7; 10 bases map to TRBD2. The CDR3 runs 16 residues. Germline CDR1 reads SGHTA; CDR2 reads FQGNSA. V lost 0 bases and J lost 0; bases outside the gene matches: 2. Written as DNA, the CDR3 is TGTGCCAGCAGCTTAGCTCTAGCGGGGGTCTCCTACGAGCAGTACTTC. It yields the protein CASSLALAGVSYEQYF.

The CDR3 bases are TGTGCCAGCAGTGTACACGGGACAGATAGCAATCAGCCCCAGCATTTT. Translating gives CASSVHGTDSNQPQHF. This rearrangement joins TRBV2 to TRBJ1-5; 7 nucleotides agree with TRBD1. Germline values: CDR1 SNHLY, CDR2 FYNNEI. This CDR3 has 16 amino acids. V lost 4 bases and J lost 0; bases outside the gene matches: 6. The whole variable domain, remainder taken from reference TRBV2 and TRBJ1-5, is EPEVTQTPSHQVTQMGQEVILRCVPISNHLYFYWYRQILGQKVEFLVSFYNNEISEKSEIFDDQFSVERPDGSNFTLKIRSTKLEDSAMYFCASSVHGTDSNQPQHFGDGTRLSIL.

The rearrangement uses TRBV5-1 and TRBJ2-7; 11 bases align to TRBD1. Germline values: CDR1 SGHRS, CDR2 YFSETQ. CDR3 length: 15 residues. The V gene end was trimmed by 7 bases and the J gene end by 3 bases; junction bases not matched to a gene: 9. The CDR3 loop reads CASQTGGTGGYEQYF. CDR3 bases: TGCGCCAGCCAAACCGGCGGGACAGGGGGCTACGAGCAGTACTTC.

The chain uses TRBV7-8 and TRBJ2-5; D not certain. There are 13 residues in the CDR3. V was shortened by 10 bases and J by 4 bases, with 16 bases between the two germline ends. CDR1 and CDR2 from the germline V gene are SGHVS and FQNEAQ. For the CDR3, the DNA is TGTGCCACTCCTAATGCGCCTGGAGAGACCCAGTACTTC. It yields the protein CATPNAPGETQYF.

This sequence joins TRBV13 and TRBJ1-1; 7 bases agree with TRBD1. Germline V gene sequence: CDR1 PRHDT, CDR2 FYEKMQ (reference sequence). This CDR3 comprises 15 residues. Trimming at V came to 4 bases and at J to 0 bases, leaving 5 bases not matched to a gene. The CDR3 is CASSSTGSLNTEAFF. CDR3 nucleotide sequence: TGTGCCAGCAGCTCGACAGGGTCCCTGAACACTGAAGCTTTCTTT. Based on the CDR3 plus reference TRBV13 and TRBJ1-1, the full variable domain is AAGVIQSPRHLIKEKRETATLKCYPIPRHDTVYWYQQGPGQDPQFLISFYEKMQSDKGSIPDRFSAQQFSDYHSELNMSSLELGDSALYFCASSSTGSLNTEAFFGQGTRLTVV.

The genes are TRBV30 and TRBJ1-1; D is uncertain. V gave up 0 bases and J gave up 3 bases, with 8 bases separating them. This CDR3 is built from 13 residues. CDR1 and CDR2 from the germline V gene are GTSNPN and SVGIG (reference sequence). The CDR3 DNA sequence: TGTGCCTGGAGTGTACGCGTAGACACTGAAGCTTTCTTT. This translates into CAWSVRVDTEAFF.

CDR3 bases: TGTGCCAGCTCGCCAGACGGGGACTACGAGCAGTACTTC. Amino acid sequence: CASSPDGDYEQYF. The genes are TRBV18 and TRBJ2-7; D may be TRBD2 (5 bases). The V end was cut by 6 bases, the J end by 3 bases, with 12 bases between. Germline V gene sequence: CDR1 KGHSH, CDR2 LQKENI. The CDR3 runs to 13 residues.

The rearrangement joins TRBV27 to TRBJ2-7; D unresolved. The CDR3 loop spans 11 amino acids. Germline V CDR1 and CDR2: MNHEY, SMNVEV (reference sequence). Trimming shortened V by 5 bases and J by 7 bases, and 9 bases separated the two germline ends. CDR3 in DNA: TGTGCCAGCAGTAACCAGGTAGAGCAGTACTTC. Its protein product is CASSNQVEQYF.

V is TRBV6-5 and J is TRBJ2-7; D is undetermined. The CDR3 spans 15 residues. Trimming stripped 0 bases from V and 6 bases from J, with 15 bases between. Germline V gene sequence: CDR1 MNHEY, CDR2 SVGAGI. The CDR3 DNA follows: TGTGCCAGCAGTTACTCGATCTCAGTCCCCATCGAGCAGTACTTC. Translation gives CASSYSISVPIEQYF.

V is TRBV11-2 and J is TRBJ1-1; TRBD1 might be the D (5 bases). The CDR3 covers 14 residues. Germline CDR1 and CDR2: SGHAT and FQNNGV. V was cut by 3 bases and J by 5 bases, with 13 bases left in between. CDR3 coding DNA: TGTGCCAGCAGCTTCCCCGGGGACTTTACTGAAGCTTTCTTT. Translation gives CASSFPGDFTEAFF.

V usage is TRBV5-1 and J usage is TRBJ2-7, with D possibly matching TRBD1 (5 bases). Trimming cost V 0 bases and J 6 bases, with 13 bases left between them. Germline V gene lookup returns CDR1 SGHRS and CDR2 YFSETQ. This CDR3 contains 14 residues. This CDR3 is CASSLVQGFGEQYF. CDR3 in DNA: TGCGCCAGCAGCTTGGTCCAGGGTTTCGGCGAGCAGTACTTC.

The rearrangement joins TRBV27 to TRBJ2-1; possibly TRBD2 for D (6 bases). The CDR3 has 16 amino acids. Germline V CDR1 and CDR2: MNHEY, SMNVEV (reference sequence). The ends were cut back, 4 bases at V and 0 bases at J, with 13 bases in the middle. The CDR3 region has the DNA TGTGCCAGCAGTTCCCGCCTAGCGATCTCCTACAATGAGCAGTTCTTC. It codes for CASSSRLAISYNEQFF.